Listed below are T cell receptor beta chains from one sample, sequenced in a study of cytomegalovirus exposure and HLA in healthy donors. Profiling relied on immunoSEQ multiplex PCR, and the TCRdb table lists in-frame clones only, not all of them. The data hold approximately 79,000 clones, with 78% observed a single time. Sequencing was done on a sample of PBMCs. Every receptor here comes from a male donor in good health and CMV-seropositive. CDR3s include the opening cysteine and the closing phenylalanine or tryptophan. D genes are given only for firm matches. A row's size may be missing; if present it is once, few, many or a size class.

clone size,V gene,J gene,D gene,CDR3 DNA,CDR3 protein
NA,TRBV6-1,TRBJ2-7,TRBD2,TGTGCCAGCAGTGCGGGAGGGGGGGCCTCCCCCTACGAGCAGTACTTC,CASSAGGGASPYEQYF
NA,TRBV5-1,TRBJ2-2,NA,TGCGCCAGCAGCTTGGCCTCGACAGGGGAGCTGTTTTTT,CASSLASTGELFF
once,TRBV7-6,TRBJ2-3,TRBD2,TGTGCCAGCAGCCTCGGGACTAGTCGGTCCACAGATACGCAGTATTTT,CASSLGTSRSTDTQYF
NA,TRBV27,TRBJ2-7,TRBD2,TGTGCCAGCAGTTTTGGAGCGGGAGGTTATGAGCAGTACTTC,CASSFGAGGYEQYF
NA,TRBV30,TRBJ1-2,TRBD1,TGTGCCTGGAGGGCCCGACAGGGCTCCAACTATGGCTACACCTTC,CAWRARQGSNYGYTF
NA,TRBV9,TRBJ1-6,NA,TGTGCCAGCAGCGTAGTCGAGGGTTGGGGTTCACCCCTCCACTTT,CASSVVEGWGSPLHF
NA,TRBV27,TRBJ2-7,NA,TGTGCCAGCAGTTTTGGCAGGGGCTACGAGCAGTACTTC,CASSFGRGYEQYF
NA,TRBV4-1,TRBJ1-2,TRBD1,TGCGCCAGCAGCCAAGTTGTCTCGGGGACAGGGGAAGCTAACTATGGCTACACCTTC,CASSQVVSGTGEANYGYTF
once,TRBV6-1,TRBJ2-2,NA,TGTGCCAGCATGGAGTGGGAGACCGGATCCGGGGAGCTGTTTTTT,CASMEWETGSGELFF
NA,TRBV7-2,TRBJ1-6,TRBD1,TGTGCCAGCAGCCTAGACAGGGGGAGGTCACCCCTCCACTTT,CASSLDRGRSPLHF
NA,TRBV4-1,TRBJ2-7,NA,TGCGCCAGCAGCCCAAGAGGTATAATGGGCGAGCAGTACTTC,CASSPRGIMGEQYF
NA,TRBV28,TRBJ2-1,NA,TGTGCCAGCAGTTTAGCCAGAGAGCAGTTCTTC,CASSLAREQFF
NA,TRBV11-3,TRBJ2-1,TRBD1,TGTGCCAGCAGCTTGCGACAGGGGGTCTCCAATGAGCAGTTCTTC,CASSLRQGVSNEQFF
NA,TRBV7-9,TRBJ2-7,TRBD2,TGTGGCTCCGGGACTAGCGGTTCCTACGAGCAGTACTTC,CGSGTSGSYEQYF
NA,TRBV4-2,TRBJ2-3,NA,TGTGCCAGCAGCCAAGACGGTCCAGATACGCAGTATTTT,CASSQDGPDTQYF
NA,TRBV6-6,TRBJ2-7,TRBD1,TGTGCCAGCAGTCCGACAGGGGGCGAGCAGTACTTC,CASSPTGGEQYF
NA,TRBV5-1,TRBJ1-1,TRBD1,TGCGCCAGCAGCTTGAGGTTCGGACAGGGACGGTGGAACACTGAAGCTTTCTTT,CASSLRFGQGRWNTEAFF
NA,TRBV7-8,TRBJ2-3,NA,TGTGCCAGCAGCTTACGGAGGGCGGCGGCAGATACGCAGTATTTT,CASSLRRAAADTQYF
NA,TRBV13,TRBJ1-4,TRBD1,TGTGCCAGCAACTCAGGGACAGGGAATGAAAAACTGTTTTTT,CASNSGTGNEKLFF
NA,TRBV28,TRBJ2-2,NA,TGTGCCAGCGAACGGCGGTCCGGGGAGCTGTTTTTT,CASERRSGELFF
NA,TRBV28,TRBJ1-5,NA,TGTGCCAGCAAACTTACGGGGGGGCCCCAGCATTTT,CASKLTGGPQHF
NA,TRBV7-2,TRBJ1-1,TRBD1,TGTGCCAGCAGCCCAAACCCACAGGGGGCACTGGGGACTGAAGCTTTCTTT,CASSPNPQGALGTEAFF
few,TRBV19,TRBJ2-7,NA,TGTGCCAGTAGTTGGGGCAGTATCGACGAGCAGTACTTC,CASSWGSIDEQYF
NA,TRBV5-8,TRBJ2-7,NA,TGTGCCAGCAGCTTGGCACTCATCCACGAGCAGTACTTC,CASSLALIHEQYF
NA,TRBV19,TRBJ2-5,NA,TGTGCCAGTAGTATAATCGCAGGCCAAGAGACCCAGTACTTC,CASSIIAGQETQYF
NA,TRBV29-1,TRBJ2-2,TRBD2,TGCAGCGTTGATTCGGGACTAGCCGGGGAGCTGTTTTTT,CSVDSGLAGELFF
NA,TRBV28,TRBJ2-1,NA,TGTGCCAGCAGTTTACCCGGCGGGTGTAGGCAGTTCTTC,CASSLPGGCRQFF
NA,TRBV27,TRBJ1-3,NA,TGTGCCAGCAGTCCCCGGGGGGATGGAAACACCATATATTTT,CASSPRGDGNTIYF
NA,TRBV28,TRBJ2-7,NA,TGTGCCAGCAGTTCCGGGGGAAGCTCCTACGAGCAGTACTTC,CASSSGGSSYEQYF
NA,TRBV7-9,TRBJ1-2,NA,TGTGCCAGCAGCACCCCCGGTGGGTCACGGACTGGGGTGGGTGGCTACACCTTC,CASSTPGGSRTGVGGYTF
NA,TRBV6-1,TRBJ2-5,NA,TGTGCCAGCGAACAAAGCATACAGGGCGGGGAGACCCAGTACTTC,CASEQSIQGGETQYF
few,TRBV10-3,TRBJ2-7,NA,TGTGCCATCAGTGATGCGGGGATTGATCACTACGAGCAGTACTTC,CAISDAGIDHYEQYF
NA,TRBV7-2,TRBJ2-5,NA,TGTGCCAGCAGCACGGACAGTTCAGGGACCCAGTACTTC,CASSTDSSGTQYF
once,TRBV6-6,TRBJ2-3,TRBD2,TGTGCCAGCAGGGACCAACTAGCGGGAGCGGCAGATACGCAGTATTTT,CASRDQLAGAADTQYF
NA,TRBV5-1,TRBJ2-3,NA,TGCGCCAGCAGCTTGGTTCCTAGCGTAAAAGGGGATACGCAGTATTTT,CASSLVPSVKGDTQYF
few,TRBV7-9,TRBJ2-5,NA,TGTGCCAGCAGCTTCTCTAGAGAAGAGACCCAGTACTTC,CASSFSREETQYF
NA,TRBV5-1,TRBJ2-1,NA,TGCGCCAGCAGATTCGGGACCTACAATGAGCAGTTCTTC,CASRFGTYNEQFF
NA,TRBV28,TRBJ1-6,NA,TGTGCCAGCAGTTTAGGGGGGGTTCATAATTCACCCCTCCACTTT,CASSLGGVHNSPLHF
NA,TRBV29-1,TRBJ2-1,NA,TGTTCTGTCGGGGTGAGAAGCCCCCCAAATGAGCAGTTCTTC,CSVGVRSPPNEQFF
few,TRBV6-5,TRBJ1-1,NA,TGTGCCAGCAGTTACGGGGGGGGGAACACTGAAGCTTTCTTT,CASSYGGGNTEAFF
NA,TRBV19,TRBJ1-1,TRBD1,TGTGCCAGTGGGACAGGGGGCACTGAAGCTTTCTTT,CASGTGGTEAFF
NA,TRBV15,TRBJ1-3,NA,TGTGCCACCAGCAGAGCGTGGACTCCGATCTCTGGAAACACCATATATTTT,CATSRAWTPISGNTIYF
once,TRBV7-8,TRBJ1-1,TRBD1,TGTGCCAGCAGCGCTACAGGGGGCAGGACTGAAGCTTTCTTT,CASSATGGRTEAFF
once,TRBV9,TRBJ2-1,TRBD2,TGTGCCAGCAGCGTAGGCGCAGCGGGGGGGCAAAACCATGAGCAGTTCTTC,CASSVGAAGGQNHEQFF
few,TRBV6-6,TRBJ2-3,NA,TGTGCCAGCAGGACCCTAGCCGGTAGCACAGATACGCAGTATTTT,CASRTLAGSTDTQYF
once,TRBV27,TRBJ2-7,NA,TGTGCCAGCAGTTCCGTCTCGGAGCAGTACTTC,CASSSVSEQYF
NA,TRBV6-4,TRBJ2-1,TRBD2,TGTGCCAGCAGTGACGCTAGCGGGAGCTACAATGAGCAGTTCTTC,CASSDASGSYNEQFF
NA,TRBV28,TRBJ1-2,NA,TGTGCCAGCAGCCCCGTACAGAGACCGTTCTATGGCTACACCTTC,CASSPVQRPFYGYTF
NA,TRBV4-1,TRBJ2-7,NA,TGCGCCAGCAGCCAAGAAGGGACATTCAAGCAGTACTTC,CASSQEGTFKQYF
NA,TRBV23-1,TRBJ1-5,NA,TGCGCCAGCAGTCCCCCCCTCGACAGCCTTTACAATCAGCCCCAGCATTTT,CASSPPLDSLYNQPQHF
NA,TRBV15,TRBJ2-1,TRBD2,TGTGCCACCAGCAGAGATCTCCCAGCGGGAGTGGGTGAGCAGTTCTTC,CATSRDLPAGVGEQFF
NA,TRBV11-2,TRBJ1-5,NA,TGTGCCTCTGCGGGCAGCGGAAATCAGCCCCAGCATTTT,CASAGSGNQPQHF
NA,TRBV28,TRBJ2-7,NA,TGTGCCAGCAGTTTATACTTCACTAGGAACGAGCAGTACTTC,CASSLYFTRNEQYF